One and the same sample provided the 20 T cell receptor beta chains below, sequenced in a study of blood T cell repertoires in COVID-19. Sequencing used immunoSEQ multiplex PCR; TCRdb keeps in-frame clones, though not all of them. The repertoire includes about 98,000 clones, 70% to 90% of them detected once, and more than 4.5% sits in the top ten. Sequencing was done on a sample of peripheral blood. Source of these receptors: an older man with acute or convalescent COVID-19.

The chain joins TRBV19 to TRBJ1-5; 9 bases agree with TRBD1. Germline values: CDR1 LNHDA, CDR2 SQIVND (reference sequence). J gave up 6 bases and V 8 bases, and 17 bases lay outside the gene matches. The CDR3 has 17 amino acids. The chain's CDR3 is CASCAPGQGGLGQPQHF. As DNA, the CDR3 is TGTGCCAGTTGTGCGCCGGGACAGGGTGGATTGGGTCAGCCCCAGCATTTT.

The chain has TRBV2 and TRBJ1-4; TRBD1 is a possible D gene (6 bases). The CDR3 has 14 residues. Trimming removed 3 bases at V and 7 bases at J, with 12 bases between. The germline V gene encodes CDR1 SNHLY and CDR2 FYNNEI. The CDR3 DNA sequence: TGTGCCAGCAGTGATGTGACAGGAGGTGAAAAACTGTTTTTT. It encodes CASSDVTGGEKLFF.

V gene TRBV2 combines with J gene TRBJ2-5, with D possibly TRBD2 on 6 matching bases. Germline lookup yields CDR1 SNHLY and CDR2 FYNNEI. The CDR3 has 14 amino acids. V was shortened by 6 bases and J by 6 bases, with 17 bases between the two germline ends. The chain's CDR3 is CASRVRVGRKTQYF. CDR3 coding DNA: TGTGCCAGCAGAGTAAGGGTCGGGAGAAAGACCCAGTACTTC.

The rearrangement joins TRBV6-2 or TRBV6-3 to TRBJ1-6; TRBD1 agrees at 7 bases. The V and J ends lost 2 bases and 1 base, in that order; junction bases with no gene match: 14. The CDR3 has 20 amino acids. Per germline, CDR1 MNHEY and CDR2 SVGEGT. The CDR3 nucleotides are TGTGCCAGCAGTTACGACGTGCTAAGGGACAGCACTTCCTATAATTCACCCCTCCACTTT. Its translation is CASSYDVLRDSTSYNSPLHF.

In DNA, the CDR3 is TGTGCCAGTAGCCTGACAGGGGCGAACACTGAAGCTTTCTTT. This codes for CASSLTGANTEAFF. The V and J genes are TRBV19 and TRBJ1-1, with 8 bases matching TRBD1. Per the germline V gene, CDR1 is LNHDA and CDR2 is SQIVND (reference sequence). With V trimmed by 6 bases and J by 1 base, 4 bases remained unmatched. CDR3 length: 14 residues.

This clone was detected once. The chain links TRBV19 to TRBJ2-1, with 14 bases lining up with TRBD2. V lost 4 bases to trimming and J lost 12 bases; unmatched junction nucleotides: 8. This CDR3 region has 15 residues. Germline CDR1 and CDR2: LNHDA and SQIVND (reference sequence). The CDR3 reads CASSKTSGGGQGQFF. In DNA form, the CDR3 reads TGTGCCAGTAGTAAGACTAGCGGGGGGGGCCAAGGGCAGTTCTTC.

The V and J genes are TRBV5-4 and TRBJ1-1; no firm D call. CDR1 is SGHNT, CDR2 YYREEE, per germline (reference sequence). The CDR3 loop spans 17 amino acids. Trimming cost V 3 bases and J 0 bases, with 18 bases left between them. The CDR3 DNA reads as TGTGCCAGCAGCTCATCTCAAAATCGAGGGATGAACACTGAAGCTTTCTTT. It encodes CASSSSQNRGMNTEAFF.

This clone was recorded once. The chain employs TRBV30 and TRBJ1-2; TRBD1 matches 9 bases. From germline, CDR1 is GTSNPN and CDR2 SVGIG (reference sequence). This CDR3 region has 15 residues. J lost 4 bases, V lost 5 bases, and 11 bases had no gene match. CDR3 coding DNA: TGTGCCTGGTCGGGGACAGGGACAAAACTCTATGGCTACACCTTC. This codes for CAWSGTGTKLYGYTF.

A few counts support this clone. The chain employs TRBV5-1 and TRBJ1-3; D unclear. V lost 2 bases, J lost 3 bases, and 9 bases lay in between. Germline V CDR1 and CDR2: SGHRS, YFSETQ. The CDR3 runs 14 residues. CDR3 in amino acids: CASSFDGDGNTIYF. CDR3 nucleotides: TGCGCCAGCAGCTTTGACGGGGATGGAAACACCATATATTTT.

The CDR3 nucleotides read TGTGCCAGCAGCTTACCCACAGGTCCTACCGGGGAGCTGTTTTTT. Residues: CASSLPTGPTGELFF. The V and J genes are TRBV11-2 and TRBJ2-2; the D gene is possibly TRBD1 (5 bases). Trimming stripped 2 bases from V and 5 bases from J, with 12 bases between. This CDR3 is built from 15 residues. Germline V CDR1 and CDR2: SGHAT, FQNNGV.

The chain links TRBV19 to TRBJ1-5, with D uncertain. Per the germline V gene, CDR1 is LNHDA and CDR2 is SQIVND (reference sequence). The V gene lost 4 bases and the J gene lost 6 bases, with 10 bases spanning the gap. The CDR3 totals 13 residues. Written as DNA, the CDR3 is TGTGCCAGTAGTAGAGAGCGTAGTCAGCCCCAGCATTTT. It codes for CASSRERSQPQHF.

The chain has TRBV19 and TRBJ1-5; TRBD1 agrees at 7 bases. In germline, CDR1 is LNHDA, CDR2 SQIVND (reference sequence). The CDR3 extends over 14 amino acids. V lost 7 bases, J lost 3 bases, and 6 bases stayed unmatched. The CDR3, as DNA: TGTGCCAGTATGGGGACAGCTCTCAATCAGCCCCAGCATTTT. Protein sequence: CASMGTALNQPQHF. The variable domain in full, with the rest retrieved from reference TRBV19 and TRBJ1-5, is DGGITQSPKYLFRKEGQNVTLSCEQNLNHDAMYWYRQDPGQGLRLIYYSQIVNDFQKGDIAEGYSVSREKKESFPLTVTSAQKNPTAFYLCASMGTALNQPQHFGDGTRLSIL.

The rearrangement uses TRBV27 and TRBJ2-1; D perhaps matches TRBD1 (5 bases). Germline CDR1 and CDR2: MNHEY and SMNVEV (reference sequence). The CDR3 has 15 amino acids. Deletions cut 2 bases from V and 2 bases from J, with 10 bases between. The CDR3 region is CASSLIWGPYNEQFF. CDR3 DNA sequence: TGTGCCAGCAGTTTAATCTGGGGCCCCTACAATGAGCAGTTCTTC.

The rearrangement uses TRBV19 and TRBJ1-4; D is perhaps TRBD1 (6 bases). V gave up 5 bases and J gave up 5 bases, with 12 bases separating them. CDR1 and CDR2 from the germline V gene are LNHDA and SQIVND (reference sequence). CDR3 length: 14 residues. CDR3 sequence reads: CASSLGTSNEKLFF. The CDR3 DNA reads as TGTGCCAGTAGTCTCGGGACATCGAATGAAAAACTGTTTTTT.

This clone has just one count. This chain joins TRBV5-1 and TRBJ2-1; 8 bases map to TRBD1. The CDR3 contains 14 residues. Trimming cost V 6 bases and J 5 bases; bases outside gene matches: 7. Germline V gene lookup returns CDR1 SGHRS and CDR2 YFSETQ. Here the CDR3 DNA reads TGCGCCAGCAACCCAGGGGGCGCTGACAATGAGCAGTTCTTC. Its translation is CASNPGGADNEQFF.

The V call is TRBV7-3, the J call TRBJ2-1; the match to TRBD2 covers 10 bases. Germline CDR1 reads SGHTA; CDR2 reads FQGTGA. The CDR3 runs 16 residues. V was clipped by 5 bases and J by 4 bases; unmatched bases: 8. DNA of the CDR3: TGTGCCAGCAGCCCATCCGGGACTAGCGTTTACAATGAGCAGTTCTTC. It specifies CASSPSGTSVYNEQFF.

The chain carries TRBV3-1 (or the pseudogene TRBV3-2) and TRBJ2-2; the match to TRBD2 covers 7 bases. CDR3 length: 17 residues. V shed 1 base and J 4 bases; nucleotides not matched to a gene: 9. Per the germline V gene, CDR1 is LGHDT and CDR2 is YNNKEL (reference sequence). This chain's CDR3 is CASSQGGEGLGTGELFF. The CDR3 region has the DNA TGTGCCAGCAGCCAAGGTGGGGAGGGGCTTGGCACCGGGGAGCTGTTTTTT.

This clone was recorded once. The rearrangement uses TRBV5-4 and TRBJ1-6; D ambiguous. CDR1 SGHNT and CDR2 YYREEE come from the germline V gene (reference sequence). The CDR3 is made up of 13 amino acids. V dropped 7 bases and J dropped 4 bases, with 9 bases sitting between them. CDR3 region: CASRREYNSPLHF. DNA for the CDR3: TGTGCCAGCCGACGGGAGTATAATTCACCCCTCCACTTT.

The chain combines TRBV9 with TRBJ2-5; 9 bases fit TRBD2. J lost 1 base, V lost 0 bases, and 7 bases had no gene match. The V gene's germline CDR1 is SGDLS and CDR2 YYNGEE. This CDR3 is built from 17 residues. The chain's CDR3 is CASSVGATSGSQETQYF. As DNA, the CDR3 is TGTGCCAGCAGCGTAGGTGCGACTAGCGGTTCCCAAGAGACCCAGTACTTC.

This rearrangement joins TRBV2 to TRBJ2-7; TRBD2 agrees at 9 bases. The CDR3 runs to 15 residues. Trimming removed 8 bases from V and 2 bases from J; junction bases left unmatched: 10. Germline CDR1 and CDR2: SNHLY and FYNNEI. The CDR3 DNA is TGTGCCAGCCAAATAGGTAGCGGGGGTACCTACGAGCAGTACTTC. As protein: CASQIGSGGTYEQYF.